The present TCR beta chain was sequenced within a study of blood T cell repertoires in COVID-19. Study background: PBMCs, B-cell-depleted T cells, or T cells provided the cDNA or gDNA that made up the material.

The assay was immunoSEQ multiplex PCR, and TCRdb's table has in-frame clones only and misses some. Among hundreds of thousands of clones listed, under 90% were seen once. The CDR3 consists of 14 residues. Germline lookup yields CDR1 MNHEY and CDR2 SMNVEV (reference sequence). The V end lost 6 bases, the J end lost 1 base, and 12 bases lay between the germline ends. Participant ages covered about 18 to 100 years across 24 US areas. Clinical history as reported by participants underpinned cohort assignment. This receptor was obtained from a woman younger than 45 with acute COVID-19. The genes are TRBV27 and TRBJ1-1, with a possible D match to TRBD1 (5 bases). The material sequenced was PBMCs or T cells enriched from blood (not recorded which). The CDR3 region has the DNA TGTGCCAGCAGACAACGGGGGGGGAACACTGAAGCTTTCTTT. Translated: CASRQRGGNTEAFF.